This T cell receptor beta chain was retrieved from a study of T cell responses to AZD1222 COVID-19 vaccine. This clone was observed once. Germline V gene lookup returns CDR1 SGDLS and CDR2 YYNGEE. Between the trimmed V and J ends, which lost 3 bases and 2 bases, there was a span of 5 bases. The CDR3 totals 12 residues. Produced via immunoSEQ multiplex PCR; TCRdb's table is partial and in-frame only. The repertoire includes roughly 30,000 clones, about 84% of them detected once, and approximately 4.8% sits in the top ten. V gene TRBV9 combines with J gene TRBJ1-2; unclear D gene. Sequencing was performed on peripheral blood, taken 28 days after the second AZD1222 dose. This receptor was taken from an adult who received the AZD1222 COVID-19 vaccine. The CDR3: CASSGRNYGYTF. As DNA, the CDR3 is TGTGCCAGCAGCGGCAGGAACTATGGCTACACCTTC.